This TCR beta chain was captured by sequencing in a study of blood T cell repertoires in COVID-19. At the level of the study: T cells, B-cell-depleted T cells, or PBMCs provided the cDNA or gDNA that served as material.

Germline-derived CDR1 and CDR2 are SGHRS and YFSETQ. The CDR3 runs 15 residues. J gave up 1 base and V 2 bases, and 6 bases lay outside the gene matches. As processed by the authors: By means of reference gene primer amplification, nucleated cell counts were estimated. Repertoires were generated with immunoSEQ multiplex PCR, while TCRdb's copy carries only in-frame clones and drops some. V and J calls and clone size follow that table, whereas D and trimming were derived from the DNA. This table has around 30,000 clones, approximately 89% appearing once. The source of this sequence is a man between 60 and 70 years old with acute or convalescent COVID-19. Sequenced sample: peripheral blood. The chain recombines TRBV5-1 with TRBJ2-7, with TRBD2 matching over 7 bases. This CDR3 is CASSLGPSGSYEQYF. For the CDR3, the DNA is TGCGCCAGCAGCTTAGGACCTAGCGGATCCTACGAGCAGTACTTC. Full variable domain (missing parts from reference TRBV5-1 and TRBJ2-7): KAGVTQTPRYLIKTRGQQVTLSCSPISGHRSVSWYQQTPGQGLQFLFEYFSETQRNKGNFPGRFSGRQFSNSRSEMNVSTLELGDSALYLCASSLGPSGSYEQYFGPGTRLTVT.